The T cell receptor (beta chain) described here comes from a study of shared clonotypes between healthy human individuals. Using immunoSEQ multiplex PCR, the repertoire was profiled, and TCRdb retains in-frame clones only, with some absent. This repertoire shows about 2.3 million clones, more than 80% found once; its top ten account for about 0.41%. On this clone: The antigen is unknown.

Points from the study as a whole: The donor pool, a small one, limited the genetic and exposure-history diversity represented.

Germline loops: CDR1 LGHNA, CDR2 YNFKEQ. This CDR3 contains 13 residues. With 3 bases removed from V and 11 bases from J, the gap between germline ends came to 16 bases. V usage is TRBV4-2 and J usage is TRBJ1-1, with D perhaps matching TRBD1 (5 bases). What was sequenced was naive CD4+ T cells from PBMCs. The subset was: CD45RA+ positively selected. The source is a man between 18 and 29 years old in good health. Some clones in this sample may be carry-over from other donors' samples. The CDR3 loop is CASSQGWGVGAFF. CDR3 nucleotide sequence: TGTGCCAGCAGCCAGGGCTGGGGGGTTGGGGCTTTCTTT.